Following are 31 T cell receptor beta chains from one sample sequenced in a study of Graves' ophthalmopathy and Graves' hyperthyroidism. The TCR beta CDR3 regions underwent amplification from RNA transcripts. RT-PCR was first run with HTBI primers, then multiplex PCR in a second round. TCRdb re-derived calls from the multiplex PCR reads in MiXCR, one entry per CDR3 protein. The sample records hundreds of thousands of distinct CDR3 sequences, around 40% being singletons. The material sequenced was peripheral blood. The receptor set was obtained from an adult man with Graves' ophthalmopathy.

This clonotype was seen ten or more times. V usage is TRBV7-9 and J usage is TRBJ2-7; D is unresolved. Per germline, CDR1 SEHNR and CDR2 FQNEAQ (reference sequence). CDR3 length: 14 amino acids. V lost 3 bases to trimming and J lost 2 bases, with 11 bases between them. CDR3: CASSFGEEAYEQYF. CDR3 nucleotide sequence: TGTGCCAGCAGCTTTGGAGAAGAAGCCTACGAGCAGTACTTC.

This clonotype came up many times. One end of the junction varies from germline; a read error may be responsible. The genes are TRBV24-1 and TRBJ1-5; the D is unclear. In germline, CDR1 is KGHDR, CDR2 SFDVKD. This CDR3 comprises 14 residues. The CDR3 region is CASSFRGSNQPQHF. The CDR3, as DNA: TGTGCCAGCAGTTTTCGGGGAAGCAATCAGCCCCAGCATTTT.

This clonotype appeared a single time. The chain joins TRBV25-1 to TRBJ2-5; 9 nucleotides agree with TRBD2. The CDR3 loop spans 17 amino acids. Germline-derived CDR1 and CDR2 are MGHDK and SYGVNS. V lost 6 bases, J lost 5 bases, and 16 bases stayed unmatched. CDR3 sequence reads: CASSETAGGGTGETQYF. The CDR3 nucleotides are TGTGCCAGCAGCGAAACGGCGGGAGGGGGGACCGGGGAGACCCAGTACTTC. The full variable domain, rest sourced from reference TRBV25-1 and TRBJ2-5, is EADIYQTPRYLVIGTGKKITLECSQTMGHDKMYWYQQDPGMELHLIHYSYGVNSTEKGDLSSESTVSRIRTEHFPLTLESARPSHTSQYLCASSETAGGGTGETQYFGPGTRLLVL.

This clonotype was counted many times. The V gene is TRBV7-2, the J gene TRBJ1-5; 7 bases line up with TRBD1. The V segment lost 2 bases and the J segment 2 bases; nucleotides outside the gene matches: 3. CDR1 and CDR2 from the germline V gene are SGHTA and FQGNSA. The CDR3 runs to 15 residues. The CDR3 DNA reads TGTGCCAGCAGCTTAAACAGGGGAGGCAATCAGCCCCAGCATTTT. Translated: CASSLNRGGNQPQHF. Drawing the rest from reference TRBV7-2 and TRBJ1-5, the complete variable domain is GAGVSQSPSNKVTEKGKDVELRCDPISGHTALYWYRQSLGQGLEFLIYFQGNSAPDKSGLPSDRFSAERTGGSVSTLTIQRTQQEDSAVYLCASSLNRGGNQPQHFGDGTRLSIL.

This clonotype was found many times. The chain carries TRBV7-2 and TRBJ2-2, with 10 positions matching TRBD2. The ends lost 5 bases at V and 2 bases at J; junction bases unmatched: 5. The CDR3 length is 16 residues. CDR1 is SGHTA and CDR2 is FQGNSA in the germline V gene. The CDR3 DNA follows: TGTGCCAGCAGCCCTAGGACTAGCGGAAACACCGGGGAGCTGTTTTTT. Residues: CASSPRTSGNTGELFF.

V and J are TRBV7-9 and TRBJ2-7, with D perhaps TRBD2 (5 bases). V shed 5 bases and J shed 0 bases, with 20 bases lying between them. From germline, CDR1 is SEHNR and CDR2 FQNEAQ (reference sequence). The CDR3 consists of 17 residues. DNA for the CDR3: TGTGCCAGCAGCCCACCATTTTTAGCGAGCAACTCCTACGAGCAGTACTTC. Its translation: CASSPPFLASNSYEQYF.

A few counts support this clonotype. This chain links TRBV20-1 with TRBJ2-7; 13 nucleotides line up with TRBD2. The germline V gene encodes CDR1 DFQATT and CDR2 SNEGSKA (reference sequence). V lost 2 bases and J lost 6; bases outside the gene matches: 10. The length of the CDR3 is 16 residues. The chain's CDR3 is CSARPLAGGASLEQYF. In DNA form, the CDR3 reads TGCAGTGCTAGACCACTAGCGGGAGGGGCTTCGCTCGAGCAGTACTTC.

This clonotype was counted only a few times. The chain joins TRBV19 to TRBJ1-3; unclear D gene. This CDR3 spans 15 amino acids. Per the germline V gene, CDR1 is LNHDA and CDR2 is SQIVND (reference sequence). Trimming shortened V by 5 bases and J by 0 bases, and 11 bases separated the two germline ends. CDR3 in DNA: TGTGCCAGTAGTTTTGCCGGGTCCTCTGGAAACACCATATATTTT. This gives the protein CASSFAGSSGNTIYF.

CDR3 sequence reads: CSVGQGLSYEQYF. The DNA of the CDR3 is TGCAGCGTTGGACAGGGGCTATCCTACGAGCAGTACTTC. The rearrangement uses TRBV29-1 and TRBJ2-7; 8 bases match TRBD1. Germline CDR1 reads SQVTM; CDR2 reads ANQGSEA. This CDR3 contains 13 residues. V lost 4 bases to trimming and J lost 1 base; unmatched junction nucleotides: 3.

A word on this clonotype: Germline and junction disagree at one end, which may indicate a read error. The chain's CDR3 is CASSLALGNGKLFF. DNA for the CDR3: TGCGCCAGCAGCTTGGCCCTAGGGAATGGAAAACTGTTTTTT. The chain combines TRBV5-1 with TRBJ1-4; D uncertain. The CDR3 has 14 residues. CDR1 SGHRS and CDR2 YFSETQ come from the germline V gene. The full variable domain, completed using reference TRBV5-1 and TRBJ1-4, is KAGVTQTPRYLIKTRGQQVTLSCSPISGHRSVSWYQQTPGQGLQFLFEYFSETQRNKGNFPGRFSGRQFSNSRSEMNVSTLELGDSALYLCASSLALGNGKLFFGSGTQLSVL.

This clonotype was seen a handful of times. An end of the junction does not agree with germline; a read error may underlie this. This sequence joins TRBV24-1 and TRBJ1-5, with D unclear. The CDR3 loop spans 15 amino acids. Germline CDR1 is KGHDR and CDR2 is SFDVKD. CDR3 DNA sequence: TGTGCCAGCAGTTACCCGGGGAACAGCAATCAGCCCCAGCATTTT. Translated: CASSYPGNSNQPQHF.

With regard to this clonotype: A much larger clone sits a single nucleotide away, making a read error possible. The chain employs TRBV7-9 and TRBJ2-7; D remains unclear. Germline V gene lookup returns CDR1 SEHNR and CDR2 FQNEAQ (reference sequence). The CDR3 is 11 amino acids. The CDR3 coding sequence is TGTACCAGCAGTAGTCAATACGAGCAGTACTTC. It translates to CTSSSQYEQYF.

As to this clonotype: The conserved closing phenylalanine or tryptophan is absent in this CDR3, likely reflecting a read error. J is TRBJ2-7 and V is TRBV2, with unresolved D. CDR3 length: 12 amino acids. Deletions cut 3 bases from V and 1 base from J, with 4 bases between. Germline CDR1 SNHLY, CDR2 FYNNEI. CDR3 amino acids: CASSDGSYEQYS. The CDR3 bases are TGTGCCAGCAGTGACGGGTCCTACGAGCAGTACTCC.

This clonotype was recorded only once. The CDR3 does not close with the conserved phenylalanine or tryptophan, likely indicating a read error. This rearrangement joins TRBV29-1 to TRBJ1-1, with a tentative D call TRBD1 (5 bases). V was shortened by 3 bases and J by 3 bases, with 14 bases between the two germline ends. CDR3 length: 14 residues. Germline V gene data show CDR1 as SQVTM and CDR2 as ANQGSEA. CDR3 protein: CSVEGETRDTEAFS. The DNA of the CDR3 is TGCAGCGTTGAGGGGGAGACGCGGGACACTGAAGCTTTCTCT.

The CDR3 DNA sequence: TGTGCCAGCAGCCAAGATTGGGACCACTCTGGAAACACCATATATTTT. Translated: CASSQDWDHSGNTIYF. The rearrangement joins TRBV3-1 to TRBJ1-3; D may be TRBD1 (5 bases). The CDR3 is 16 residues long. Germline CDR1 LGHDT, CDR2 YNNKEL (reference sequence). V shed 0 bases and J shed 0 bases, with 9 bases lying between them.

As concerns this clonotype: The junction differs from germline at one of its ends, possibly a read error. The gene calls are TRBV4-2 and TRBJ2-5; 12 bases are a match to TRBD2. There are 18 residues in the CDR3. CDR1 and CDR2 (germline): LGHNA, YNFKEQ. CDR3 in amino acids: CASSPLGLAGPFQEAQYF. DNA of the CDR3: TGTGCCAGCAGCCCATTAGGACTAGCGGGGCCTTTTCAAGAGGCCCAGTACTTC.

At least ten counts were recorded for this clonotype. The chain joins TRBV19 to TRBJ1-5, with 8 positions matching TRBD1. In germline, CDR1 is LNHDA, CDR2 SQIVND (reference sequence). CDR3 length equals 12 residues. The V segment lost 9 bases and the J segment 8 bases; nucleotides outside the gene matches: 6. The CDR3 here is CASGQGREPQHF. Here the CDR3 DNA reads TGTGCCAGCGGACAGGGCCGAGAGCCCCAGCATTTT.

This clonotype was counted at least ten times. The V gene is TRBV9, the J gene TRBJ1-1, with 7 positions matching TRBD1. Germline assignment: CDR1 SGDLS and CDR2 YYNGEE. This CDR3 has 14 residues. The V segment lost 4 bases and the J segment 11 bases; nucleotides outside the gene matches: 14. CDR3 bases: TGTGCCAGCAGCCCTGTGACAGGGATGACAGTTGCTTTCTTT. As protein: CASSPVTGMTVAFF.

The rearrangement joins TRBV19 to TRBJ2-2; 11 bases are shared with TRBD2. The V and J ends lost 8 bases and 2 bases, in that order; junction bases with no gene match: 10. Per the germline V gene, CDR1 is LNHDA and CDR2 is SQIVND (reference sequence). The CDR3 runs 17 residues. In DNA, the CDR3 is TGTGCCAGTCAGGCCCTACTAGCGGGAGCTAACACCGGGGAGCTGTTTTTT. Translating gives CASQALLAGANTGELFF.

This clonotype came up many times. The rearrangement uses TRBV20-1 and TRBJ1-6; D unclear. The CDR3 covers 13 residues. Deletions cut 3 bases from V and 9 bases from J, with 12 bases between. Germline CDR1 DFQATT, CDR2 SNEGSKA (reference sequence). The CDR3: CSASTDTSSPLHF. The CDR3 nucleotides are TGCAGTGCTAGCACCGATACCTCTTCACCCCTCCACTTT.

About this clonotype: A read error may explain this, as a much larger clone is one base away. CDR3 in DNA: TGTGCCAGCAGCCAATTCCTCGGGGACGTGGAGACCCGGTACTTC. It translates to CASSQFLGDVETRYF. V gene TRBV16 combines with J gene TRBJ2-5; D tentatively fits TRBD1 or TRBD2 (5 bases each). Germline loops: CDR1 KGHSY, CDR2 FQNENV. The CDR3 has 15 amino acids.

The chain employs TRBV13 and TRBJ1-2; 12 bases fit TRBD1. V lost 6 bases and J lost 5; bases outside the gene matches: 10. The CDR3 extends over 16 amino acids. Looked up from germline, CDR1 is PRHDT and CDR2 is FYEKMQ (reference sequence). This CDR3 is CASRGQGATSFYGYTF. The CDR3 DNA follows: TGTGCCAGCAGGGGACAGGGGGCGACAAGCTTTTATGGCTACACCTTC.

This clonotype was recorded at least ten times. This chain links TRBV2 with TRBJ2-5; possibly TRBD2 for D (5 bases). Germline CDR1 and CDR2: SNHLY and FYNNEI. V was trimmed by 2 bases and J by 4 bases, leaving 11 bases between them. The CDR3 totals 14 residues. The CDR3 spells CASSELAGGETQYF. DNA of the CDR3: TGTGCCAGCAGTGAACTGGCAGGAGGAGAGACCCAGTACTTC.

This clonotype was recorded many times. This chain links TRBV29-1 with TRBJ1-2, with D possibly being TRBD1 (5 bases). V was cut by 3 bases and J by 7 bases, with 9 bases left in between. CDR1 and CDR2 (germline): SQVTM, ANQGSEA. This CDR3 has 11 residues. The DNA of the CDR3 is TGCAGCGTTGACAGGGCTTCTGGCTACACCTTC. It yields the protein CSVDRASGYTF.

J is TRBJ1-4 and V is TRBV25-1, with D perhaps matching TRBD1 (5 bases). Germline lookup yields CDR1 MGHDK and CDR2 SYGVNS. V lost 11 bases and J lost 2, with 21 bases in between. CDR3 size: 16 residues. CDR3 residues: CAWEGTGVSTNEKLFF. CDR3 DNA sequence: TGTGCCTGGGAGGGGACGGGGGTGTCTACTAATGAAAAACTGTTTTTT.

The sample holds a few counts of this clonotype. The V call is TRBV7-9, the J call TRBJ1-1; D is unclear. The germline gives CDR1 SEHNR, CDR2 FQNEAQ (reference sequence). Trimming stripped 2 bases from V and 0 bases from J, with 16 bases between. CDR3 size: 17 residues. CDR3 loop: CASSLLRRTFLNTEAFF. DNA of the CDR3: TGTGCCAGCAGCTTATTGCGACGGACTTTCCTGAACACTGAAGCTTTCTTT.

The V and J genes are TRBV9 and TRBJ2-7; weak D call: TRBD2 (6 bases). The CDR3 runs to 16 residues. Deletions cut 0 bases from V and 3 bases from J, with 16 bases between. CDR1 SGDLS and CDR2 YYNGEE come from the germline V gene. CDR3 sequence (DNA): TGTGCCAGCAGCGTAGATGTCTGGAGCGGGTTCTACGAGCAGTACTTC. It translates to CASSVDVWSGFYEQYF.

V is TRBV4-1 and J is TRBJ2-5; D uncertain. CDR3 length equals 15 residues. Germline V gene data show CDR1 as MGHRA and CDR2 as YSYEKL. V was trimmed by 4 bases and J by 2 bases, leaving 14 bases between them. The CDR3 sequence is CASSRKIGRQETQYF. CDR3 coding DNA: TGCGCCAGCAGCCGAAAGATAGGACGGCAAGAGACCCAGTACTTC.

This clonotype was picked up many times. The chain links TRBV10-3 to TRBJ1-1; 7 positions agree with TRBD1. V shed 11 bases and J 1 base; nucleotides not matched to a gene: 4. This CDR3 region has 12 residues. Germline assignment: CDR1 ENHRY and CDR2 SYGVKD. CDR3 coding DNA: TGTGCCTCCACAGGGGCGAACACTGAAGCTTTCTTT. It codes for CASTGANTEAFF.

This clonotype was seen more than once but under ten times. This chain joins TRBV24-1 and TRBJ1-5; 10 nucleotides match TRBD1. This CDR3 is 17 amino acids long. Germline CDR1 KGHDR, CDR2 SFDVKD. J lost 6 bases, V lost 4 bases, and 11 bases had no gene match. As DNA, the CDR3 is TGTGCCACCAGTGACCCAGGGACAGGGGAAGGGAGTCAGCCCCAGCATTTT. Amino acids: CATSDPGTGEGSQPQHF.

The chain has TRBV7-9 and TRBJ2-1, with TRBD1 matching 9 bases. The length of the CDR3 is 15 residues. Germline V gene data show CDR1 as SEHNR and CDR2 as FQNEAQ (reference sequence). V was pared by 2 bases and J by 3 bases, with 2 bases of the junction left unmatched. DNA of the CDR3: TGTGCCAGCAGCTTACTGGGACAGGGCTACAATGAGCAGTTCTTC. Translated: CASSLLGQGYNEQFF.